The next 13 T cell receptor beta chains were all read from a single sample in a study of OX40 agonist ivuxolimab in advanced cancers. Sequenced by immunoSEQ multiplex PCR; TCRdb stores in-frame clones only, minus some. The sample includes around 21,000 clones, approximately 81% of them seen just once. Here the sequenced sample was CD4+ or CD8+ T cells sorted from blood, taken in a trial of the OX40 agonist ivuxolimab. Receptors were obtained from an adult with an advanced solid tumor such as melanoma, head and neck, liver or kidney cancer.

This clone was seen a handful of times. The genes are TRBV13 and TRBJ2-7; D gene ambiguous. The CDR3 sequence is 12 residues long. The germline CDR1 and CDR2 sequences are PRHDT and FYEKMQ (reference sequence). Between the trimmed V and J ends, which lost 4 bases and 4 bases, there was a span of 8 bases. CDR3 in amino acids: CASSSTSYEQYF. In DNA form, the CDR3 reads TGTGCCAGCAGCTCGACCTCTTACGAGCAGTACTTC.

CDR3 sequence reads: CASSETDYEQYF. The CDR3 DNA reads TGTGCCAGCAGTGAGACAGATTACGAGCAGTACTTC. The rearrangement uses TRBV6-6 and TRBJ2-7, with D perhaps TRBD1 (5 bases). V lost 5 bases and J 4 bases, leaving 9 bases between the germline ends. The germline V gene has CDR1 MNHNY and CDR2 SVGAGI (reference sequence). The CDR3 extends over 12 amino acids.

The V and J genes are TRBV6-1 and TRBJ1-1; 7 bases match TRBD1. V was clipped by 1 base and J by 4 bases; unmatched bases: 6. The CDR3 sequence is 15 residues long. Germline assignment: CDR1 MNHNS and CDR2 SASEGT. The CDR3 loop is CASSEGVGGITEAFF. DNA for the CDR3: TGTGCCAGCAGTGAAGGGGTAGGGGGCATCACTGAAGCTTTCTTT.

This chain connects TRBV9 to TRBJ2-3, with 15 bases aligning to TRBD2. CDR3 length: 16 residues. From germline, CDR1 is SGDLS and CDR2 YYNGEE. J was trimmed by 2 bases and V by 7 bases; bases with no gene match: 5. CDR3 sequence reads: CASAGTSGRHTDTQYF. DNA for the CDR3: TGTGCCAGCGCCGGGACTAGCGGGAGGCACACAGATACGCAGTATTTT.

This chain uses TRBV28 with TRBJ1-1; D is ambiguous. Germline values: CDR1 MDHEN, CDR2 SYDVKM. Trimming left V 5 bases short and J 5 bases short, with 15 bases between. CDR3 length equals 14 residues. The CDR3 loop is CASSVGSGWTEAFF. The DNA for the CDR3 is TGTGCCAGCAGTGTGGGGTCGGGCTGGACTGAAGCTTTCTTT.

This clone was seen only once. This sequence joins TRBV5-6 and TRBJ1-2; no reliable D call. CDR3 length equals 15 residues. Germline lookup yields CDR1 SGHDT and CDR2 YYEEEE. V shed 4 bases and J shed 0 bases, with 13 bases lying between them. CDR3 loop: CASSPLAGTNYGYTF. The CDR3 DNA follows: TGTGCCAGCAGCCCCCTGGCGGGAACTAACTATGGCTACACCTTC.

The chain recombines TRBV6-6 with TRBJ2-3; D is undetermined. The CDR3 runs 13 residues. Germline CDR1 and CDR2: MNHNY and SVGAGI (reference sequence). Trimming removed 4 bases from V and 2 bases from J, with 7 bases in between. The CDR3 DNA reads TGTGCCAGCAGTTCTGAGGTCACAGATACGCAGTATTTT. Translating gives CASSSEVTDTQYF.

The CDR3 here is CASSGTSFAGNYGYTF. The CDR3 DNA follows: TGTGCCAGCAGCGGGACATCCTTTGCGGGGAACTATGGCTACACCTTC. The rearrangement links TRBV9 to TRBJ1-2; tentatively, D is TRBD1 (5 bases). V was cut by 3 bases and J by 2 bases, with 17 bases left in between. The CDR3 runs to 16 residues. The germline V gene encodes CDR1 SGDLS and CDR2 YYNGEE.

The chain has TRBV27 and TRBJ1-1; TRBD1 aligns across 10 bases. The CDR3 contains 15 residues. V trimming: 10 bases; J trimming: 0 bases; junction bases outside the gene matches: 8. From germline, CDR1 is MNHEY and CDR2 SMNVEV (reference sequence). The CDR3 loop is CATRTGGHMNTEAFF. CDR3 DNA sequence: TGTGCCACCAGGACAGGGGGACACATGAACACTGAAGCTTTCTTT.

This clone has just a few counts. V usage is TRBV5-1 and J usage is TRBJ1-2; D unresolved. This CDR3 has 13 residues. Trimming stripped 1 base from V and 7 bases from J, with 11 bases between. Germline CDR1 SGHRS, CDR2 YFSETQ. The DNA of the CDR3 is TGCGCCAGCAGCTTGTGGTCGGGTGGTGGCTACACCTTC. Its translation is CASSLWSGGGYTF.

V gene TRBV7-8 combines with J gene TRBJ1-2; D is unclear. Germline V CDR1 and CDR2: SGHVS, FQNEAQ. The V end was cut by 1 base, the J end by 8 bases, with 14 bases between. This CDR3 has 14 amino acids. CDR3 bases: TGTGCCAGCAGCTTAGAGGGAGCAACACTAGGCTACACCTTC. Protein product: CASSLEGATLGYTF.

V and J are TRBV28 and TRBJ2-7, with 9 bases identical to TRBD1. The CDR3 spans 13 residues. Germline V gives CDR1 MDHEN, CDR2 SYDVKM. With V trimmed by 8 bases and J by 7 bases, 9 bases remained unmatched. The CDR3 DNA sequence: TGTGCCAGCGACGGGACAGGGTCGGGAGAGCAGTACTTC. It specifies CASDGTGSGEQYF.

As regards this clone: Its ends do not fully match the called genes, so a read error is possible. The V gene is TRBV4-2, the J gene TRBJ2-7, with a tentative D call TRBD1 (6 bases). CDR3 length: 14 residues. Germline V gene lookup returns CDR1 LGHNA and CDR2 YNFKEQ. The CDR3 protein is CASSEDQGSYEQYF. CDR3 DNA sequence: TGTGCCAGCAGCGAAGACCAGGGGTCATACGAGCAGTACTTC.